Listed below are T cell receptor beta chains from one sample, sequenced in a study of CD8+ T cells in alopecia areata. Repertoires were generated with immunoSEQ multiplex PCR, while TCRdb's copy carries only in-frame clones and drops some. Of about 210,000 clones listed, about three fifths were seen once; the top ten hold around 1.4%. This material consisted of CD4+ T cells sorted from blood, taken at week 4, from a patient treated with tofacitinib. These receptors all come from a human donor with alopecia areata. Both conserved end residues are trimmed from each CDR3. Fields, in order: CDR3 protein, D gene, J gene, V gene. The D gene is left open where the match is weak.

ASSLGQQAGELF,TRBD1,TRBJ2-2,TRBV7-2
ASSNQVNQPQH,.,TRBJ1-5,TRBV7-2
ASSSRGGTEAF,.,TRBJ1-1,TRBV5-1
SVEEDSYNEQF,.,TRBJ2-1,TRBV29-1
ASSSNRGGEQF,TRBD1,TRBJ2-1,TRBV2
AWEKWASGDNEQF,TRBD2,TRBJ2-1,TRBV30
ATSLLVGEDTQY,.,TRBJ2-3,TRBV15
ASSGAGLTSPLH,.,TRBJ1-6,TRBV2
ATSREGQDQETQY,TRBD1,TRBJ2-5,TRBV15
ASSGLAGADTQY,TRBD2,TRBJ2-3,TRBV9
ASSPPGQGRQPQH,TRBD1,TRBJ1-5,TRBV18
ASRRSDNQPQH,.,TRBJ1-5,TRBV2
ASSRGQGNYGYT,TRBD1,TRBJ1-2,TRBV2
ASSLLSGTYNEQF,TRBD2,TRBJ2-1,TRBV27
SVRAGQNTEAF,.,TRBJ1-1,TRBV29-1
ASSDEGYRDVNYGYT,.,TRBJ1-2,TRBV2
SAPTVETQY,.,TRBJ2-5,TRBV20-1
AINSHPSGGYT,.,TRBJ1-2,TRBV10-3
ASSRQGDTDTQY,TRBD1,TRBJ2-3,TRBV5-1
ASSNQGPQY,.,TRBJ2-5,TRBV9
ASCAVNTGELF,.,TRBJ2-2,TRBV19
ASSAYRGSYEQY,TRBD1,TRBJ2-7,TRBV27
SGGTGLNEQF,TRBD1,TRBJ2-1,TRBV29-1
ASSLSTGDTEAF,TRBD1,TRBJ1-1,TRBV7-9
ASSLGRANTEAF,.,TRBJ1-1,TRBV7-2
AWSVGLNTEAF,.,TRBJ1-1,TRBV30
ASSRTQGGETQY,.,TRBJ2-5,TRBV7-7
ASSSEETQY,.,TRBJ2-5,TRBV7-2
ASRAMSRDGYT,.,TRBJ1-2,TRBV7-2
ASSQDGTASAEKLF,.,TRBJ1-4,TRBV4-3
SVGSSGRETQY,.,TRBJ2-5,TRBV29-1
ASRRQGAVGDTQY,TRBD1,TRBJ2-3,TRBV5-1
ASSTRGFIESDTQY,.,TRBJ2-3,TRBV27
APRAGAGTDTQY,.,TRBJ2-3,TRBV27
ASSYYGGAYEQY,.,TRBJ2-7,TRBV6-6
ASSFGTVNTGELF,TRBD1,TRBJ2-2,TRBV11-2
SVEEWRKHQETQY,.,TRBJ2-5,TRBV29-1
AWTGVSAGELF,.,TRBJ2-2,TRBV30
SVEAKGLANEQF,.,TRBJ2-1,TRBV29-1
ASSYSGAVAYEQY,.,TRBJ2-7,TRBV6-5
ASSPREGGNTEAF,TRBD1,TRBJ1-1,TRBV6-5
ASSYFDRAGELF,TRBD1,TRBJ2-2,TRBV6-5
AWFPGILDSGELF,.,TRBJ2-2,TRBV30